This entry is about one T cell receptor (beta chain). How the authors handled the data: It was from reference gene primer amplification that nucleated cell counts were estimated. TCRdb keeps only in-frame clones here, not all; method: immunoSEQ multiplex PCR. The DNA was the basis for D and trimming; V, J and clone size are from that table. The table has tens of thousands of clones, about 88% seen once; the top ten hold 27%. The data derive from a study of blood T cell repertoires in COVID-19. Study in general: There were acute and convalescent COVID-19 samples, and they came from the United States, Italy and Spain. The cDNA or gDNA used as material had been derived from T cells, B-cell-depleted T cells, or PBMCs.

V lost 0 bases and J lost 2, with 9 bases in between. CDR1 and CDR2 (germline): SGHRS, YFSETQ. The CDR3 totals 15 residues. The material sequenced was peripheral blood. V is TRBV5-1 and J is TRBJ1-5; D perhaps matches TRBD1 (5 bases). This sequence was found in a human donor in a cohort sampled during active COVID-19. This chain's CDR3 is CASSLGQGGNQPQHF. The CDR3 nucleotides are TGCGCCAGCAGCTTGGGTCAGGGCGGCAATCAGCCCCAGCATTTT.